This T cell receptor (beta chain) was profiled in a study of blood T cell repertoires in COVID-19 (dated by TCRdb to 2018 to 2021). Regarding the study in general: The collaborator samples originated in the United States, Italy and Spain and spanned the acute and convalescent phases of COVID-19. The material from the prospective study consisted of cDNA or gDNA derived from T cells, B-cell-depleted T cells, or PBMCs. Subjects who had been exposed to COVID-19, were actively infected with it, or had recovered from it provided the deeply sampled blood TCRbeta repertoires that made up the dataset. The repertoires were released in a freely available public database meant as a resource for research on the immune response to SARS-CoV-2. Samples were obtained from the ongoing ImmuneRACE study (first 160 participants) and from some 1,300 subjects provided by 6 global collaborators. Nearly every sample came with metadata listing a de-identified subject ID, COVID-19 status, age in years and sex. Where HLA class I and class II types were available, the types were taken from metadata supplied by the sample provider, not from assay-based typing. The research as a whole found: Clinical and demographic metadata were provided uncurated, with the amount varying by source and participant.

The immunoSEQ Assay, a bias-controlled multiplex PCR, was used to amplify TCRbeta CDR3 regions from genomic DNA. Per the source publication's procedure: Within the assay, amplification of reference gene primers was used to estimate how many nucleated cells each sample contained. To quantify the absolute abundance of each unique TCRbeta CDR3 rearrangement, sequence reads were collapsed and filtered. Productive Simpson clonality was computed per sample as the square root of Simpson's diversity index over productive rearrangements. Sourced from immuneACCESS, this table was stored by TCRdb with only in-frame sequences that have V and J called. A share of the clones is absent; for the studies checked, an unresolved V gene accounts for under half, and the remainder has no known explanation. V and J calls and clone size come straight from that table; D and trimming were deduced from the DNA. The sample table records approximately 94,000 clones; around 81% of these occur just once. Roughly 13% of the sample comes from the top ten.

There are a few counts of this clone. There is no known antigen for this receptor. Base qualities were left out, and no much larger clone turns up one base away. The collaborating institutions used their own protocols to collect whole blood in K2EDTA tubes. For TCRbeta analysis, collaborators shipped samples as frozen whole blood, isolated PBMCs, or DNA extracted from either of those sample types. Trimming leaves V shorter by 5 bases and J shorter by 5 bases, with the junction holding 10 bases beyond the gene matches. According to the germline V gene, CDR1 reads SGHTA and CDR2 reads FQGTGA. The CDR3, cysteine through phenylalanine, is 15 amino acids long. Only CDR3 DNA remains: 45 bases, in frame from the first base.

Sequenced: peripheral blood. The sequence was obtained from a man aged 50 to 60 with active or convalescent COVID-19. The chain employs TRBV7-3 and TRBJ2-3; 7 bases in the junction line up with TRBD2. The nucleotide sequence is given as TGTGCCAGCAGCCCCCGGCGGGAGTCAATAGATACGCAGTATTTT. It specifies CASSPRRESIDTQYF.